One and the same sample provided the 32 T cell receptor beta chains below, sequenced in a study of glioma-infiltrating T cells after dendritic cell vaccination. Time point defined: after dendritic cell vaccination, including at tumor progression/relapse. TCRdb's table, derived via immunoSEQ multiplex PCR, lists solely in-frame clones and lacks some. The data show almost 90,000 clones, 83% seen once. Source: blood, taken after dendritic cell vaccination. The receptors shown here come from a human donor with glioblastoma.

Regarding this clone: Relative to the germline gene, one junction end is altered; a read error may explain this. The rearrangement links TRBV27 to TRBJ1-1; 9 nucleotides align to TRBD1. The CDR3 spans 18 residues. Per the germline V gene, CDR1 is MNHEY and CDR2 is SMNVEV (reference sequence). This chain's CDR3 is CASSLWSLTGGKITDAFF. The CDR3 DNA reads as TGTGCCAGCAGTTTATGGTCACTGACAGGGGGGAAGATCACTGACGCTTTCTTT.

The chain joins TRBV30 to TRBJ2-2, with 10 bases fitting TRBD1. Germline CDR1 and CDR2: GTSNPN and SVGIG (reference sequence). The ends lost 2 bases at V and 6 bases at J; junction bases unmatched: 6. This CDR3 has 15 amino acids. CDR3 loop: CAWSWTGGRPGELFF. As DNA, the CDR3 is TGTGCCTGGAGTTGGACAGGGGGTAGACCCGGGGAGCTGTTTTTT.

The chain couples TRBV6-5 to TRBJ1-1; D unclear. The CDR3 has 14 residues. Germline V gene lookup returns CDR1 MNHEY and CDR2 SVGAGI. Trimming took 5 bases from V and 0 from J, leaving 10 bases between them. CDR3 in DNA: TGTGCCAGCAGTGAACCGGGGTTGAACACTGAAGCTTTCTTT. It yields the protein CASSEPGLNTEAFF.

The rearrangement uses TRBV5-1 and TRBJ2-5, with D possibly being TRBD1 (5 bases). Germline V gene data show CDR1 as SGHRS and CDR2 as YFSETQ. The CDR3 has 15 amino acids. V lost 4 bases and J 2 bases, leaving 15 bases between the germline ends. DNA of the CDR3: TGCGCCAGCAGCGAACAGGACGAGGAACAAGAGACCCAGTACTTC. It codes for CASSEQDEEQETQYF.

The chain joins TRBV9 to TRBJ2-7; D is uncertain. Deletions cut 0 bases from V and 3 bases from J, with 10 bases between. Germline-derived CDR1 and CDR2 are SGDLS and YYNGEE. This CDR3 has 14 residues. CDR3 DNA sequence: TGTGCCAGCAGCGTAGCGACGGGTAACTACGAGCAGTACTTC. It specifies CASSVATGNYEQYF.

This chain uses TRBV2 with TRBJ1-3; tentatively, D is TRBD1 (5 bases). This CDR3 has 16 amino acids. Germline V gene lookup returns CDR1 SNHLY and CDR2 FYNNEI. Between the trimmed V and J ends, which lost 4 bases and 0 bases, there was a span of 13 bases. CDR3 protein: CASSGSGVRSGNTIYF. The CDR3 region has the DNA TGTGCCAGCAGTGGTTCGGGGGTTCGCTCTGGAAACACCATATATTTT.

V usage is TRBV7-2 and J usage is TRBJ2-7, with 8 bases that match TRBD1. CDR1 and CDR2 from the germline V gene are SGHTA and FQGNSA. This CDR3 spans 14 amino acids. Trimming at V came to 1 base and at J to 6 bases, leaving 5 bases not matched to a gene. DNA of the CDR3: TGTGCCAGCAGCTTAGAGGGACAGGTTCGCGAGCAGTACTTC. It encodes CASSLEGQVREQYF.

The V and J genes are TRBV2 and TRBJ1-1; D remains ambiguous. Trimming took 4 bases from V and 1 from J, leaving 10 bases between them. The CDR3 totals 14 residues. Germline V gene lookup returns CDR1 SNHLY and CDR2 FYNNEI. The DNA of the CDR3 is TGTGCCAGCAGTGTTGAGTGGAGGAACACTGAAGCTTTCTTT. As protein: CASSVEWRNTEAFF.

The chain links TRBV7-2 to TRBJ2-7; 8 positions agree with TRBD1. The germline CDR1 and CDR2 sequences are SGHTA and FQGNSA. The CDR3 contains 15 residues. V lost 4 bases, J lost 3 bases, and 8 bases stayed unmatched. CDR3 DNA: TGTGCCAGCAGCTGGTTTACAGGGGGAGGCTACGAGCAGTACTTC. It encodes CASSWFTGGGYEQYF.

The V call is TRBV6-1, the J call TRBJ1-1; a possible D gene is TRBD1 (6 bases). The CDR3 has 14 amino acids. Trimming shortened V by 6 bases and J by 4 bases, and 15 bases separated the two germline ends. The germline CDR1 and CDR2 sequences are MNHNS and SASEGT. The CDR3 DNA reads as TGTGCCAGCAGCCCTCAGGGGATTGCCACTGAAGCTTTCTTT. It specifies CASSPQGIATEAFF.

The V call is TRBV9, the J call TRBJ2-1, with D possibly TRBD2 on 7 matching bases. The CDR3 is 14 residues long. Trimming took 3 bases from V and 7 from J, leaving 14 bases between them. The V gene's germline CDR1 is SGDLS and CDR2 YYNGEE. The CDR3 here is CASSAGGRGNEQFF. CDR3 nucleotides: TGTGCCAGCAGCGCCGGAGGGAGGGGGAATGAGCAGTTCTTC.

This sequence joins TRBV5-1 and TRBJ2-1; 10 bases agree with TRBD2. The CDR3 runs to 15 residues. Germline assignment: CDR1 SGHRS and CDR2 YFSETQ. Trimming took 0 bases from V and 6 from J; bases not matched to a gene: 3. CDR3 residues: CASSLVASGGNEQFF. In DNA, the CDR3 is TGCGCCAGCAGCTTGGTGGCTAGCGGGGGCAATGAGCAGTTCTTC.

The chain carries TRBV30 and TRBJ2-5; D gene uncertain. The CDR3 is 13 amino acids. Per the germline V gene, CDR1 is GTSNPN and CDR2 is SVGIG (reference sequence). Trimming took 2 bases from V and 4 from J, leaving 11 bases between them. The DNA for the CDR3 is TGTGCCTGGAGTCCCGATACAGTAGAGACCCAGTACTTC. Protein product: CAWSPDTVETQYF.

The rearrangement uses TRBV7-2 and TRBJ2-7; 7 positions match TRBD2. V trimming: 4 bases; J trimming: 6 bases; junction bases outside the gene matches: 6. In germline, CDR1 is SGHTA, CDR2 FQGNSA. CDR3 length equals 13 residues. The CDR3, as DNA: TGTGCCAGCAGCTCGGGGAGGGCCGGCGAGCAGTACTTC. Protein sequence: CASSSGRAGEQYF. Together with reference TRBV7-2 and TRBJ2-7, the CDR3 gives the full variable domain: GAGVSQSPSNKVTEKGKDVELRCDPISGHTALYWYRQSLGQGLEFLIYFQGNSAPDKSGLPSDRFSAERTGGSVSTLTIQRTQQEDSAVYLCASSSGRAGEQYFGPGTRLTVT.

This chain uses TRBV5-4 with TRBJ1-2; the D gene is possibly TRBD1 (6 bases). The CDR3 has 14 amino acids. Germline loops: CDR1 SGHNT, CDR2 YYREEE (reference sequence). Trimming shortened V by 1 base and J by 3 bases, and 10 bases separated the two germline ends. This chain's CDR3 is CASSLLQGDYGYTF. For the CDR3, the DNA is TGTGCCAGCAGCTTGCTACAGGGTGACTATGGCTACACCTTC.

This chain connects TRBV9 to TRBJ2-1; a weak D match, TRBD1 (5 bases). Trimming cost V 0 bases and J 0 bases, with 10 bases left between them. The germline gives CDR1 SGDLS, CDR2 YYNGEE. The length of the CDR3 is 16 residues. CDR3 region: CASSVVTASSYNEQFF. The CDR3 region has the DNA TGTGCCAGCAGCGTAGTGACAGCGAGCTCCTACAATGAGCAGTTCTTC. Full variable domain (outside the CDR3, taken from reference TRBV9 and TRBJ2-1): DSGVTQTPKHLITATGQRVTLRCSPRSGDLSVYWYQQSLDQGLQFLIQYYNGEERAKGNILERFSAQQFPDLHSELNLSSLELGDSALYFCASSVVTASSYNEQFFGPGTRLTVL.

The gene calls are TRBV5-4 and TRBJ1-1; no clear D. CDR3 length equals 16 residues. V was trimmed by 1 base and J by 0 bases, leaving 13 bases between them. Germline values: CDR1 SGHNT, CDR2 YYREEE (reference sequence). CDR3 loop: CASSLFRVNMNTEAFF. The DNA for the CDR3 is TGTGCCAGCAGCTTGTTCCGGGTTAATATGAACACTGAAGCTTTCTTT.

The genes are TRBV6-1 and TRBJ1-2; a weak D match, TRBD1 (5 bases). Germline V lookup: CDR1 MNHNS, CDR2 SASEGT. Trimming cost V 6 bases and J 2 bases, with 13 bases left between them. This CDR3 is built from 14 residues. CDR3 sequence: CASRGGYTNYGYTF. CDR3 nucleotides: TGTGCCAGCAGGGGGGGGTACACGAACTATGGCTACACCTTC.

DNA of the CDR3: TGTGCCAGCAGCCGGACAGCGACTGGAAACACCATATATTTT. This codes for CASSRTATGNTIYF. The chain employs TRBV11-3 and TRBJ1-3, with D maybe TRBD1 (6 bases). V was clipped by 5 bases and J by 2 bases, with 10 bases between them. The CDR3 extends over 14 amino acids. Germline V gene sequence: CDR1 SGHNT, CDR2 YENEEA.

The chain is built from TRBV7-3 and TRBJ1-3; a weak D match, TRBD1 (6 bases). Germline-derived CDR1 and CDR2 are SGHTA and FQGTGA. With 5 bases removed from V and 4 bases from J, the gap between germline ends came to 9 bases. The CDR3 runs 13 residues. CDR3 DNA: TGTGCCAGCAGCAACCAGGGGGGAAACACCATATATTTT. Protein product: CASSNQGGNTIYF.

This rearrangement joins TRBV30 to TRBJ1-4, with 8 bases fitting TRBD1. The germline V gene has CDR1 GTSNPN and CDR2 SVGIG (reference sequence). This CDR3 has 13 residues. The J segment lost 8 bases and the V segment lost 2 bases, leaving 4 bases of the junction unmatched. CDR3 coding DNA: TGTGCCTGGAGTACAAGGACAGGGGAAAAACTGTTTTTT. Its protein is CAWSTRTGEKLFF. Supplemented by reference TRBV30 and TRBJ1-4, the full variable domain reads SQTIHQWPATLVQPVGSPLSLECTVEGTSNPNLYWYRQAAGRGLQLLFYSVGIGQISSEVPQNLSASRPQDRQFILSSKKLLLSDSGFYLCAWSTRTGEKLFFGSGTQLSVL.

The chain links TRBV13 to TRBJ1-2; D might be TRBD1 (6 bases). Trimming removed 1 base at V and 1 base at J, with 10 bases between. CDR1 and CDR2 from the germline V gene are PRHDT and FYEKMQ (reference sequence). This CDR3 comprises 15 residues. For the CDR3, the DNA is TGTGCCAGCAGCTTAGCGGTCAGGGGTAACTATGGCTACACCTTC. As protein: CASSLAVRGNYGYTF. The whole variable domain, filled in from reference TRBV13 and TRBJ1-2, reads AAGVIQSPRHLIKEKRETATLKCYPIPRHDTVYWYQQGPGQDPQFLISFYEKMQSDKGSIPDRFSAQQFSDYHSELNMSSLELGDSALYFCASSLAVRGNYGYTFGSGTRLTVV.

The chain has TRBV7-9 and TRBJ2-1; a possible D gene is TRBD1 (6 bases). Germline V lookup: CDR1 SEHNR, CDR2 FQNEAQ (reference sequence). The CDR3 length is 15 residues. V was trimmed by 0 bases and J by 9 bases, leaving 15 bases between them. CDR3 protein: CASSLAKGQPPEQFF. In nucleotides, the CDR3 is TGTGCCAGCAGCTTAGCTAAGGGACAACCGCCTGAGCAGTTCTTC.

In its sample, this clone was seen a few times. CDR3: CASSYAGGSGNTIYF. CDR3 nucleotides: TGTGCCAGCAGCTACGCAGGGGGCTCTGGAAACACCATATATTTT. V and J are TRBV11-1 and TRBJ1-3, with 7 positions matching TRBD1. The CDR3 totals 15 residues. The V segment lost 4 bases and the J segment 0 bases; nucleotides outside the gene matches: 3. Germline V gives CDR1 SGHAT, CDR2 FQDESV (reference sequence).

This clone was recorded only once. V is TRBV6-1 and J is TRBJ1-3, with TRBD1 matching 10 bases. The ends lost 6 bases at V and 3 bases at J; junction bases unmatched: 2. Germline V CDR1 and CDR2: MNHNS, SASEGT. The CDR3 covers 14 residues. CDR3 coding DNA: TGTGCCAGCAGCGACAGGGGGCTTGGAAACACCATATATTTT. Its protein product is CASSDRGLGNTIYF.

This clone has a single count. The gene calls are TRBV4-1 and TRBJ2-1; TRBD1 might be the D (5 bases). Trimming took off 0 bases at V and 4 bases at J, with 16 bases between the two ends. The CDR3 loop spans 17 amino acids. Germline V gives CDR1 MGHRA, CDR2 YSYEKL. The CDR3 DNA reads TGCGCCAGCAGCCAAGAGACAGAGTACGAGGTTTACAATGAGCAGTTCTTC. Amino acid sequence: CASSQETEYEVYNEQFF.

The chain employs TRBV29-1 and TRBJ1-2; TRBD1 matches at 11 bases. J was trimmed by 7 bases and V by 5 bases; bases with no gene match: 6. The CDR3 has 13 amino acids. The germline CDR1 and CDR2 sequences are SQVTM and ANQGSEA. The chain's CDR3 is CSVRTGGAGGYTF. The DNA for the CDR3 is TGCAGCGTTAGGACAGGGGGCGCGGGTGGCTACACCTTC.

The J gene is TRBJ2-7, the V gene TRBV5-1; 7 nucleotides align to TRBD2. V was pared by 0 bases and J by 2 bases, with 2 bases of the junction left unmatched. CDR1 is SGHRS, CDR2 YFSETQ, per germline. This CDR3 is built from 14 residues. The CDR3 sequence: CASSLDGGTYEQYF. CDR3 bases: TGCGCCAGCAGCTTGGACGGGGGGACCTACGAGCAGTACTTC.

The rearrangement links TRBV18 to TRBJ2-7; the D gene is possibly TRBD1 (5 bases). Looked up from germline, CDR1 is KGHSH and CDR2 is LQKENI. This CDR3 region has 14 residues. V dropped 3 bases and J dropped 5 bases, with 14 bases sitting between them. The chain's CDR3 is CASSPWAGSDEQYF. CDR3 nucleotide sequence: TGTGCCAGCTCACCGTGGGCAGGGTCGGACGAGCAGTACTTC.

This clone turned up a few times. This chain uses TRBV19 with TRBJ1-5; D uncertain. Germline loops: CDR1 LNHDA, CDR2 SQIVND (reference sequence). CDR3 length: 14 amino acids. V was cut by 5 bases and J by 3 bases, with 11 bases left in between. CDR3 in amino acids: CASSDWQDNQPQHF. Here the CDR3 DNA reads TGTGCCAGTAGTGATTGGCAGGACAATCAGCCCCAGCATTTT.

The CDR3 DNA sequence: TGTGCCAGCAGTGAGCCAGGAGGTGACACTGAAGCTTTCTTT. This sequence encodes CASSEPGGDTEAFF. The chain has TRBV6-1 and TRBJ1-1; no clear D gene. The V gene lost 3 bases and the J gene lost 3 bases, with 11 bases spanning the gap. Germline V gene data show CDR1 as MNHNS and CDR2 as SASEGT. This CDR3 contains 14 residues.

The V gene is TRBV6-5, the J gene TRBJ2-7; D perhaps matches TRBD2 (6 bases). CDR3 length: 16 amino acids. From germline, CDR1 is MNHEY and CDR2 SVGAGI. V lost 0 bases to trimming and J lost 4 bases, with 16 bases between them. The CDR3 DNA is TGTGCCAGCAGTTACTCGACAGCCCCAGGGAGGTACGAGCAGTACTTC. As protein: CASSYSTAPGRYEQYF.